This TCR beta chain derives from a study of shared clonotypes between healthy human individuals. CD8 cells regarded as naive lacked CD45RO, were positively chosen for CCR7, and omitted terminally differentiated effector memory CD45RA+ cells. Germline CDR1 SEHNR, CDR2 FQNEAQ (reference sequence). The V and J ends lost 6 bases and 5 bases respectively, with 10 bases between them. The CDR3 is 12 residues long. Generated by immunoSEQ multiplex PCR, the TCRdb table keeps only in-frame clones and is missing some. The repertoire has roughly 570,000 clones, roughly 98% of them found once; the top ten carry around 0.3%.

Specimen: naive CD8+ T cells sorted from blood. The V and J genes are TRBV7-9 and TRBJ1-1, with unresolved D. The clonotype originates from a man aged 30-40 years in good health. The CDR3 sequence: CASSHLATEAFF. CDR3 coding DNA: TGTGCCAGCAGTCATCTGGCGACTGAAGCTTTCTTT.